One and the same sample provided the 18 T cell receptor beta chains below, sequenced in a study of blood T cell repertoires in COVID-19. Only in-frame clones appear in the TCRdb table, and some are missing; sequencing was by immunoSEQ multiplex PCR. The sample has 85,000 to 95,000 clones, 87% seen once; the top ten hold around 7%. Sequences were obtained from peripheral blood. These receptors all stem from a human donor with acute or convalescent COVID-19. The donor label of this sample is uncertain.

The gene calls are TRBV19 and TRBJ2-1, with TRBD1 as a possible D gene (6 bases). V gave up 6 bases and J gave up 2 bases, with 14 bases separating them. The germline V gene encodes CDR1 LNHDA and CDR2 SQIVND (reference sequence). CDR3 size: 15 residues. CDR3 sequence: CASSSGERTYNEQFF. The CDR3 region has the DNA TGTGCCAGTAGCTCAGGGGAAAGGACCTACAATGAGCAGTTCTTC.

This clone has only one observation. The CDR3 spells CASSFQSGTETQYF. The CDR3 nucleotides read TGTGCCAGCAGCTTTCAAAGCGGCACGGAGACCCAGTACTTC. The chain combines TRBV7-2 with TRBJ2-5, with a tentative D call TRBD2 (5 bases). The V end was cut by 3 bases, the J end by 5 bases, with 13 bases between. Germline CDR1 and CDR2: SGHTA and FQGNSA. The CDR3 consists of 14 residues.

V usage is TRBV3-1 (or the pseudogene TRBV3-2) and J usage is TRBJ2-1; D is ambiguous. V lost 5 bases, J lost 3 bases, and 11 bases lay in between. Per the germline V gene, CDR1 is LGHDT and CDR2 is YNNKEL (reference sequence). The CDR3 has 14 residues. CDR3 protein: CASSAPPGYNEQFF. CDR3 coding DNA: TGTGCCAGCAGCGCGCCACCGGGCTACAATGAGCAGTTCTTC.

The V call is TRBV19, the J call TRBJ2-1; TRBD2 agrees at 12 bases. Germline V gene sequence: CDR1 LNHDA, CDR2 SQIVND (reference sequence). The CDR3 length is 15 residues. Trimming cost V 3 bases and J 7 bases; bases outside gene matches: 4. CDR3: CASSILAGGRNEQFF. CDR3 DNA sequence: TGTGCCAGTAGTATTCTAGCGGGGGGGCGGAATGAGCAGTTCTTC.

The chain carries TRBV18 and TRBJ2-2, with a possible D match to TRBD1 (6 bases). Germline V CDR1 and CDR2: KGHSH, LQKENI. V was pared by 5 bases and J by 5 bases, with 18 bases between. The CDR3 sequence is 16 residues long. The CDR3 here is CASSLTSGARTGELFF. The DNA for the CDR3 is TGTGCCAGCTCATTAACGTCAGGGGCGCGGACCGGGGAGCTGTTTTTT.

This clone was observed a single time. The rearrangement joins TRBV15 to TRBJ2-2; 9 positions agree with TRBD1. The CDR3 consists of 17 residues. V shed 3 bases and J 3 bases; nucleotides not matched to a gene: 8. Germline loops: CDR1 LNHNV, CDR2 YYDKDF (reference sequence). The CDR3 nucleotides are TGTGCCACCAGCAGCCCCAAGGGACAGGGATACACCGGGGAGCTGTTTTTT. It codes for CATSSPKGQGYTGELFF.

V gene TRBV11-2 combines with J gene TRBJ2-5; D is unresolved. CDR3 size: 16 residues. Trimming took 3 bases from V and 2 from J, leaving 16 bases between them. The germline V gene has CDR1 SGHAT and CDR2 FQNNGV. CDR3 sequence: CASSLSLLSAQETQYF. CDR3 nucleotide sequence: TGTGCCAGCAGCTTGTCCCTTTTATCTGCGCAAGAGACCCAGTACTTC.

V is TRBV5-4 and J is TRBJ2-7, with a tentative D call TRBD2 (5 bases). The CDR3 loop spans 15 amino acids. Germline V gene lookup returns CDR1 SGHNT and CDR2 YYREEE (reference sequence). Trimming left V 4 bases short and J 1 base short, with 15 bases between. For the CDR3, the DNA is TGTGCCAGCAGCCCTATCGGGGTTCGATCCTACGAGCAGTACTTC. The encoded protein is CASSPIGVRSYEQYF.

This clone has just one count. The chain uses TRBV9 and TRBJ2-3; D remains ambiguous. Germline CDR1 reads SGDLS; CDR2 reads YYNGEE. The CDR3 is made up of 13 amino acids. V was cut by 3 bases and J by 2 bases, with 7 bases left in between. CDR3 DNA: TGTGCCAGCAGCGCGCGGCCCACAGATACGCAGTATTTT. This translates into CASSARPTDTQYF.

The CDR3 sequence: CASSQRPGSSGANVLTF. CDR3 DNA: TGTGCCAGCAGCCAACGTCCAGGTAGCTCTGGGGCCAACGTCCTGACTTTC. V gene TRBV3-1 (or the pseudogene TRBV3-2) combines with J gene TRBJ2-6; D is unclear. The germline V and J ends were trimmed by 2 bases and 0 bases, with 11 bases remaining between them. This CDR3 spans 17 amino acids. Germline loops: CDR1 LGHDT, CDR2 YNNKEL (reference sequence).

The chain has TRBV7-2 and TRBJ2-1, with D maybe TRBD2 (6 bases). Germline assignment: CDR1 SGHTA and CDR2 FQGNSA. This CDR3 has 17 residues. The germline V and J ends were trimmed by 1 base and 8 bases, with 21 bases remaining between them. In DNA, the CDR3 is TGTGCCAGCAGCTTAGACCCCATGGCCCTAGCGACAGATGAGCAGTTCTTC. This sequence encodes CASSLDPMALATDEQFF.

This sequence joins TRBV28 and TRBJ2-7; TRBD2 matches 7 bases. Looked up from germline, CDR1 is MDHEN and CDR2 is SYDVKM. Unmatched junction bases numbered 7, after V lost 5 bases and J lost 3 bases. The CDR3 loop spans 14 amino acids. The CDR3 coding sequence is TGTGCCAGCAGTCGGACTAGAAAAGGCTACGAGCAGTACTTC. Translated: CASSRTRKGYEQYF. Based on the CDR3 plus reference TRBV28 and TRBJ2-7, the full variable domain is DVKVTQSSRYLVKRTGEKVFLECVQDMDHENMFWYRQDPGLGLRLIYFSYDVKMKEKGDIPEGYSVSREKKERFSLILESASTNQTSMYLCASSRTRKGYEQYFGPGTRLTVT.

This clone appeared a single time. The CDR3 is CASSFGTVTEAFF. The CDR3 DNA reads as TGCGCCAGCAGCTTTGGGACAGTCACTGAAGCTTTCTTT. The gene calls are TRBV5-1 and TRBJ1-1, with 7 bases identical to TRBD1. This CDR3 contains 13 residues. Unmatched junction bases numbered 2, after V lost 2 bases and J lost 4 bases. Germline-derived CDR1 and CDR2 are SGHRS and YFSETQ.

DNA for the CDR3: TGTGCCTGGAAATATCTAGCGGGGTCCGCCTACAATGAGCAGTTCTTC. Translating it yields CAWKYLAGSAYNEQFF. The chain couples TRBV30 to TRBJ2-1, with 9 bases that match TRBD2. The CDR3 runs to 16 residues. V was pared by 4 bases and J by 2 bases, with 9 bases of the junction left unmatched. Per the germline V gene, CDR1 is GTSNPN and CDR2 is SVGIG (reference sequence).

The J gene is TRBJ2-5, the V gene TRBV10-2; TRBD2 aligns across 10 bases. Germline V gene sequence: CDR1 WSHSY, CDR2 SAAADI. V lost 8 bases, J lost 7 bases, and 10 bases stayed unmatched. The CDR3 is 14 residues long. The CDR3 DNA is TGCGCCAGCGGTTCTAGCGGGGGCCCGAGGACCCAGTACTTC. It translates to CASGSSGGPRTQYF.

The V and J genes are TRBV7-2 and TRBJ1-5; 10 nucleotides match TRBD1. This CDR3 has 14 residues. Germline assignment: CDR1 SGHTA and CDR2 FQGNSA. The trim removed 6 bases at V and 12 bases at J, leaving 11 bases unmatched. DNA of the CDR3: TGTGCCAGCAGTTCCGGACAGGGGGAGATGTTCCAGCATTTT. Translation: CASSSGQGEMFQHF.

This chain uses TRBV5-1 with TRBJ2-7, with 8 bases lining up with TRBD1. The J segment lost 6 bases and the V segment lost 0 bases, leaving 5 bases of the junction unmatched. The CDR3 covers 14 residues. Germline V lookup: CDR1 SGHRS, CDR2 YFSETQ. The CDR3 nucleotides read TGCGCCAGCAGCTTGGCCGGACAGGGTATCGAGCAGTACTTC. Protein sequence: CASSLAGQGIEQYF. The entire variable domain, with the rest obtained from reference TRBV5-1 and TRBJ2-7, is as follows: KAGVTQTPRYLIKTRGQQVTLSCSPISGHRSVSWYQQTPGQGLQFLFEYFSETQRNKGNFPGRFSGRQFSNSRSEMNVSTLELGDSALYLCASSLAGQGIEQYFGPGTRLTVT.

The V gene is TRBV5-5, the J gene TRBJ2-2, with 7 bases identical to TRBD1. J gave up 2 bases and V 3 bases, and 4 bases lay outside the gene matches. The CDR3 covers 15 residues. CDR1 and CDR2 (germline): SGHKS, YYEKEE (reference sequence). Here the CDR3 DNA reads TGTGCCAGCAGCTCCGGGACAGCAAACACCGGGGAGCTGTTTTTT. It translates to CASSSGTANTGELFF.